This T cell receptor (beta chain) was retrieved from a study of cytomegalovirus exposure and HLA in healthy donors. Trimming at V came to 6 bases and at J to 6 bases, leaving 7 bases not matched to a gene. The CDR3 is 14 amino acids. Germline lookup yields CDR1 SGHRS and CDR2 YFSETQ. With 60 Vbeta and 13 Jbeta primers, the PCR was carried out. The protocol was immunoSEQ multiplex PCR, while the TCRdb copy is restricted to in-frame clones and leaves out a portion. The repertoire holds 100,000 to 150,000 clones, with about 61% as singletons. Likely unrecorded immune exposures existed in these nominally healthy donors.

The chain carries TRBV5-1 and TRBJ2-1; 9 bases match TRBD1. Specimen: PBMCs. This sequence originates from a woman in her thirties or forties in good health and CMV-seronegative. The CDR3 DNA follows: TGCGCCAGCACCCCGGGACAGGGCCTCAATGAGCAGTTCTTC. Its protein is CASTPGQGLNEQFF.